Following are 18 T cell receptor beta chains from one sample sequenced in a study of shared T cell receptors in the human thymus. The assay was immunoSEQ multiplex PCR, and TCRdb's table has in-frame clones only and misses some. The sample shows 630,000 or so clones, over 75% of them seen only once. This same sample was also taken into another study, of human thymus T cells.

Sample: thymocytes. These receptors were taken from a boy younger than two with a congenital heart defect.

V and J are TRBV2 and TRBJ2-7; D is uncertain. The CDR3 runs to 16 residues. With 0 bases removed from V and 0 bases from J, the gap between germline ends came to 12 bases. Germline CDR1 is SNHLY and CDR2 is FYNNEI. The CDR3 spells CASSEALFNSSYEQYF. CDR3 nucleotides: TGTGCCAGCAGTGAAGCGCTTTTCAACAGCTCCTACGAGCAGTACTTC.

The V gene is TRBV5-4, the J gene TRBJ2-2; D uncertain. CDR1 and CDR2 from the germline V gene are SGHNT and YYREEE (reference sequence). V shed 3 bases and J shed 5 bases, with 8 bases lying between them. The CDR3 spans 13 residues. The CDR3 loop reads CASSSTETGELFF. The DNA of the CDR3 is TGTGCCAGCAGCTCTACAGAGACCGGGGAGCTGTTTTTT.

This clone was observed a single time. V is TRBV28 and J is TRBJ2-7; D is possibly TRBD1 (5 bases). V dropped 3 bases and J dropped 2 bases, with 11 bases sitting between them. The germline V gene has CDR1 MDHEN and CDR2 SYDVKM. The CDR3 sequence is 14 residues long. In nucleotides, the CDR3 is TGTGCCAGCAGTTTCCAGGGAAGTCCCTACGAGCAGTACTTC. Encoded protein: CASSFQGSPYEQYF.

The chain carries TRBV29-1 and TRBJ1-3, with a tentative D call TRBD1 (5 bases). V was cut by 6 bases and J by 2 bases, with 11 bases left in between. The germline V gene encodes CDR1 SQVTM and CDR2 ANQGSEA. This CDR3 has 13 residues. Written as DNA, the CDR3 is TGCAGCGTGCTCCGGGGGGCTGGAAACACCATATATTTT. It translates to CSVLRGAGNTIYF.

The chain combines TRBV7-9 with TRBJ1-6; 7 nucleotides agree with TRBD1. There are 15 residues in the CDR3. Germline trimming cut 5 bases from V and 7 bases from J; bases unmatched to any gene: 8. Germline V gene lookup returns CDR1 SEHNR and CDR2 FQNEAQ (reference sequence). The CDR3 DNA reads as TGTGCCAGCAGCATGACAGGGTGGGAGAATTCACCCCTCCACTTT. Its translation is CASSMTGWENSPLHF.

J is TRBJ2-2 and V is TRBV2; 9 bases agree with TRBD2. The CDR3 contains 16 residues. From germline, CDR1 is SNHLY and CDR2 FYNNEI. J lost 5 bases, V lost 4 bases, and 8 bases had no gene match. The CDR3 DNA follows: TGTGCCAGCAGTGGGGGCAGCGGGAGGAGGACCGGGGAGCTGTTTTTT. It yields the protein CASSGGSGRRTGELFF.

This clone was seen only once. The DNA for the CDR3 is TGTGCCAGCAGCTATAAGACAGGGGATTTAGGAAACACCATATATTTT. Its protein product is CASSYKTGDLGNTIYF. This chain uses TRBV5-4 with TRBJ1-3; TRBD1 agrees at 8 bases. The CDR3 totals 16 residues. Losses at the gene ends were 3 bases for V and 4 bases for J; bases not matched to a gene: 9. CDR1 SGHNT and CDR2 YYREEE come from the germline V gene (reference sequence).

The V and J genes are TRBV6-5 and TRBJ1-1, with D perhaps TRBD1 (6 bases). Looked up from germline, CDR1 is MNHEY and CDR2 is SVGAGI. Between the trimmed V and J ends, which lost 1 base and 0 bases, there was a span of 12 bases. The CDR3 runs 16 residues. CDR3 in amino acids: CASSYCRQDMNTEAFF. The CDR3 nucleotides read TGTGCCAGCAGTTACTGCCGACAGGACATGAACACTGAAGCTTTCTTT.

The CDR3, as DNA: TGTGCCAGCAGCTCGGGACAGGGCAATCAGCCCCAGCATTTT. Translation gives CASSSGQGNQPQHF. The genes are TRBV12-1 and TRBJ1-5; the table's D gene call, TRBD1, was not cross checked with the DNA. TRBV12-1 counts as a pseudogene. The CDR3 loop spans 14 amino acids.

The chain carries TRBV14 and TRBJ2-3; D gene ambiguous. Trimming took 3 bases from V and 7 from J, leaving 11 bases between them. CDR1 is SGHDN and CDR2 is FVKESK in the germline V gene. The CDR3 contains 13 residues. The CDR3 loop reads CASSQTPRNTQYF. The CDR3 bases are TGTGCCAGCAGCCAGACGCCGAGGAATACGCAGTATTTT.

The chain has TRBV9 and TRBJ1-2, with D possibly being TRBD1 (6 bases). Germline CDR1 is SGDLS and CDR2 is YYNGEE. Trimming removed 4 bases at V and 1 base at J, with 20 bases between. The CDR3 sequence is 17 residues long. The CDR3 here is CASSSPHAGARNYGYTF. CDR3 DNA: TGTGCCAGCAGCTCCCCTCACGCGGGGGCACGTAACTATGGCTACACCTTC. The variable domain in full, completed from reference TRBV9 and TRBJ1-2, reads DSGVTQTPKHLITATGQRVTLRCSPRSGDLSVYWYQQSLDQGLQFLIQYYNGEERAKGNILERFSAQQFPDLHSELNLSSLELGDSALYFCASSSPHAGARNYGYTFGSGTRLTVV.

This clone was found once. The chain joins TRBV4-1 to TRBJ1-4; D is unclear. This CDR3 has 15 amino acids. Germline assignment: CDR1 MGHRA and CDR2 YSYEKL. Deletions cut 1 base from V and 1 base from J, with 7 bases between. This CDR3 is CASSQGPETNEKLFF. The CDR3 nucleotides are TGCGCCAGCAGCCAAGGTCCAGAAACTAATGAAAAACTGTTTTTT.

The rearrangement links TRBV7-9 to TRBJ1-1; D perhaps matches TRBD1 (6 bases). V was clipped by 5 bases and J by 2 bases, with 12 bases between them. Germline V gene data show CDR1 as SEHNR and CDR2 as FQNEAQ (reference sequence). The CDR3 spans 14 residues. The DNA of the CDR3 is TGTGCCAGCAGCAGCCAGGGGAGTAACACTGAAGCTTTCTTT. As protein: CASSSQGSNTEAFF.

The J gene is TRBJ1-5, the V gene TRBV5-1, with a weak D call TRBD1 (5 bases). V was cut by 0 bases and J by 1 base, with 8 bases left in between. Germline V lookup: CDR1 SGHRS, CDR2 YFSETQ. The CDR3 extends over 15 amino acids. The CDR3: CASSLAGGSNQPQHF. The CDR3 nucleotides read TGCGCCAGCAGCTTGGCCGGGGGGAGCAATCAGCCCCAGCATTTT.

The gene calls are TRBV2 and TRBJ2-5, with TRBD2 matching over 9 bases. Germline V gene data show CDR1 as SNHLY and CDR2 as FYNNEI. The CDR3 runs 13 residues. With 7 bases clipped from V and 5 bases from J, the junction kept 5 bases outside the gene matches. The CDR3 sequence: CASISGSGETQYF. The CDR3 bases are TGTGCCAGCATTAGCGGGAGCGGGGAGACCCAGTACTTC. The full variable domain, rest sourced from reference TRBV2 and TRBJ2-5, is EPEVTQTPSHQVTQMGQEVILRCVPISNHLYFYWYRQILGQKVEFLVSFYNNEISEKSEIFDDQFSVERPDGSNFTLKIRSTKLEDSAMYFCASISGSGETQYFGPGTRLLVL.

The chain recombines TRBV7-9 with TRBJ1-6; 9 bases line up with TRBD1. Trimming at V came to 1 base and at J to 10 bases, leaving 5 bases not matched to a gene. This CDR3 is 15 amino acids long. CDR1 SEHNR and CDR2 FQNEAQ come from the germline V gene (reference sequence). The CDR3 reads CASSLGGTGPSPLHF. The CDR3 DNA follows: TGTGCCAGCAGCTTAGGGGGGACAGGGCCATCACCCCTCCACTTT. Combining the CDR3 with reference TRBV7-9 and TRBJ1-6 gives the whole variable domain DTGVSQNPRHKITKRGQNVTFRCDPISEHNRLYWYRQTLGQGPEFLTYFQNEAQLEKSRLLSDRFSAERPKGSFSTLEIQRTEQGDSAMYLCASSLGGTGPSPLHFGNGTRLTVT.

The chain has TRBV19 and TRBJ2-7, with TRBD2 matching over 12 bases. The length of the CDR3 is 16 residues. Germline loops: CDR1 LNHDA, CDR2 SQIVND (reference sequence). Trimming at V came to 6 bases and at J to 0 bases, leaving 6 bases not matched to a gene. CDR3 in amino acids: CASSSLAGGSSYEQYF. CDR3 coding DNA: TGTGCCAGTAGCTCGCTAGCGGGAGGGAGCTCCTACGAGCAGTACTTC.

The rearrangement uses TRBV19 and TRBJ1-5, with D possibly TRBD1 on 5 matching bases. Germline V gives CDR1 LNHDA, CDR2 SQIVND (reference sequence). The CDR3 contains 16 residues. V gave up 4 bases and J gave up 4 bases, with 17 bases separating them. CDR3 DNA: TGTGCCAGTAGTAGTATCAATGGGGCAGTTAATCAGCCCCAGCATTTT. Residues: CASSSINGAVNQPQHF.